Shown below are 22 T cell receptor beta chains from a single sample sequenced in a study of OX40 agonist ivuxolimab in advanced cancers. The table came from immunoSEQ multiplex PCR; TCRdb's copy has only in-frame clones and leaves some out. The sample yields about 25,000 clones, 80% to 85% seen once. The sample consisted of CD4+ or CD8+ T cells sorted from blood, taken in a trial of the OX40 agonist ivuxolimab. The receptors were gathered from an adult with an advanced solid tumor such as melanoma, head and neck, liver or kidney cancer.

This chain uses TRBV6-1 with TRBJ2-7; a possible D gene is TRBD1 (5 bases). CDR1 and CDR2 from the germline V gene are MNHNS and SASEGT. V dropped 6 bases and J dropped 5 bases, with 14 bases sitting between them. The CDR3 runs 13 residues. The CDR3, as DNA: TGTGCCAGCAGGCAGGGTTGGGCGGACGAGCAGTACTTC. As protein: CASRQGWADEQYF.

This clone occurred a few times. V is TRBV27 and J is TRBJ1-5; D perhaps matches TRBD1 (6 bases). The CDR3 contains 16 residues. With 6 bases removed from V and 2 bases from J, the gap between germline ends came to 17 bases. Germline CDR1 MNHEY, CDR2 SMNVEV (reference sequence). CDR3 residues: CASRPGTPGGNQPQHF. The CDR3 DNA reads as TGTGCCAGCAGGCCAGGGACACCGGGGGGCAATCAGCCCCAGCATTTT.

This clone was seen only a few times. The chain couples TRBV13 to TRBJ2-3, with 12 bases aligning to TRBD2. Unmatched junction bases numbered 0, after V lost 3 bases and J lost 5 bases. This CDR3 contains 14 residues. Germline lookup yields CDR1 PRHDT and CDR2 FYEKMQ (reference sequence). The CDR3 spells CASSLGLAGDTQYF. The CDR3 DNA sequence: TGTGCCAGCAGCTTGGGACTAGCGGGAGATACGCAGTATTTT.

The CDR3 is CASSVGQINEKLFF. The CDR3 DNA reads TGTGCCAGCAGCGTTGGACAGATTAATGAAAAACTGTTTTTT. The chain combines TRBV13 with TRBJ1-4; TRBD1 might be the D (6 bases). Looked up from germline, CDR1 is PRHDT and CDR2 is FYEKMQ (reference sequence). The CDR3 covers 14 residues. The V end was cut by 5 bases, the J end by 4 bases, with 11 bases between.

By proportion, this clone is large. One end of the junction does not line up with germline, which may come from a read error. The V and J genes are TRBV7-2 and TRBJ2-7; D not resolved. Germline CDR1 is SGHTA and CDR2 is FQGNSA. The CDR3 sequence is 10 residues long. CDR3 residues: CASSIQTKHF. As DNA, the CDR3 is TGTGCCAGCAGCATCCAGACAAAGCACTTC.

The chain couples TRBV28 to TRBJ1-5; D uncertain. This CDR3 comprises 14 residues. V was shortened by 5 bases and J by 0 bases, with 8 bases between the two germline ends. Looked up from germline, CDR1 is MDHEN and CDR2 is SYDVKM. As DNA, the CDR3 is TGTGCCAGCAGTACAGACCGTAGCAATCAGCCCCAGCATTTT. Translated: CASSTDRSNQPQHF.

This clone was detected once. The V call is TRBV6-8, the J call TRBJ2-3; D call uncertain. Germline V gene lookup returns CDR1 MNHGY and CDR2 SAAAGT. This CDR3 contains 19 residues. V was clipped by 4 bases and J by 2 bases, with 25 bases between them. CDR3 sequence: CASSFCQELPSRNTDTQYF. In DNA, the CDR3 is TGTGCCAGCAGTTTTTGCCAGGAGTTGCCCTCCCGGAACACAGATACGCAGTATTTT.

The rearrangement uses TRBV4-2 and TRBJ2-3; TRBD1 agrees at 9 bases. The V and J ends lost 0 bases and 4 bases, in that order; junction bases with no gene match: 5. Germline values: CDR1 LGHNA, CDR2 YNFKEQ. The CDR3 contains 16 residues. The CDR3 sequence: CASSQEGGQGADTQYF. Here the CDR3 DNA reads TGTGCCAGCAGCCAAGAGGGGGGACAGGGCGCAGATACGCAGTATTTT.

The chain carries TRBV5-1 and TRBJ1-4; D possibly corresponds to TRBD1 (5 bases). Germline loops: CDR1 SGHRS, CDR2 YFSETQ. CDR3 length: 15 residues. V lost 3 bases and J 2 bases, leaving 11 bases between the germline ends. The CDR3 is CASSWVWGTNEKLFF. DNA for the CDR3: TGCGCCAGCAGCTGGGTGTGGGGGACTAATGAAAAACTGTTTTTT.

About this clone: Additional DNA sequences in this sample encode the identical CDR3. The chain combines TRBV9 with TRBJ1-1, with D perhaps matching TRBD1 (5 bases). This CDR3 contains 13 residues. With 2 bases removed from V and 3 bases from J, the gap between germline ends came to 8 bases. CDR1 is SGDLS, CDR2 YYNGEE, per germline. The CDR3 coding sequence is TGTGCCAGCAGCGTCGGGGGGGACACTGAAGCTTTCTTT. It codes for CASSVGGDTEAFF. The entire variable domain, with the rest obtained from reference TRBV9 and TRBJ1-1, is as follows: DSGVTQTPKHLITATGQRVTLRCSPRSGDLSVYWYQQSLDQGLQFLIQYYNGEERAKGNILERFSAQQFPDLHSELNLSSLELGDSALYFCASSVGGDTEAFFGQGTRLTVV.

The V call is TRBV13, the J call TRBJ2-1; 9 bases map to TRBD2. The germline CDR1 and CDR2 sequences are PRHDT and FYEKMQ (reference sequence). This CDR3 contains 15 residues. V gave up 1 base and J gave up 7 bases; unmatched junction bases: 5. The CDR3 loop is CASSLVAGDWNEQFF. For the CDR3, the DNA is TGTGCCAGCAGCTTAGTAGCGGGAGATTGGAATGAGCAGTTCTTC.

This chain links TRBV11-3 with TRBJ2-1; D unclear. CDR3 length: 15 amino acids. With 0 bases removed from V and 7 bases from J, the gap between germline ends came to 13 bases. Germline V gives CDR1 SGHNT, CDR2 YENEEA. This CDR3 is CASSLEMVGWNEQFF. The CDR3 nucleotides read TGTGCCAGCAGCTTAGAAATGGTAGGGTGGAATGAGCAGTTCTTC.

The chain employs TRBV5-4 and TRBJ2-5; a possible D gene is TRBD1 (6 bases). The V end lost 4 bases, the J end lost 2 bases, and 9 bases lay between the germline ends. The CDR3 is 13 residues long. CDR1 and CDR2 from the germline V gene are SGHNT and YYREEE (reference sequence). The chain's CDR3 is CASSGGQQETQYF. In DNA form, the CDR3 reads TGTGCCAGCAGCGGTGGACAGCAAGAGACCCAGTACTTC.

The chain employs TRBV6-5 and TRBJ1-5; D is undetermined. This CDR3 region has 10 residues. In germline, CDR1 is MNHEY, CDR2 SVGAGI. The V end was cut by 6 bases, the J end by 8 bases, with 5 bases between. The CDR3 protein is CASSSKPQHF. CDR3 DNA: TGTGCCAGCAGCTCAAAGCCCCAGCATTTT.

CDR3 nucleotides: TGTGCCATCAGTGAGTCTGTGGTGAACACTGAAGCTTTCTTT. Residues: CAISESVVNTEAFF. V usage is TRBV10-3 and J usage is TRBJ1-1; D uncertain. Germline CDR1 is ENHRY and CDR2 is SYGVKD. This CDR3 is built from 14 residues. Trimming stripped 0 bases from V and 0 bases from J, with 5 bases between.

The chain employs TRBV12-5 and TRBJ2-1; a possible D gene is TRBD2 (7 bases). CDR1 is LGHNT, CDR2 FRNRAP, per germline. This CDR3 spans 13 amino acids. The V and J ends lost 7 bases and 9 bases respectively, with 16 bases between them. In nucleotides, the CDR3 is TGTGCTAGTGCCCGAGGCGGGGGCGGTGAGCAGTTCTTC. Its protein is CASARGGGGEQFF. Using reference TRBV12-5 and TRBJ2-1 for the parts outside the CDR3, the full variable domain is DARVTQTPRHKVTEMGQEVTMRCQPILGHNTVFWYRQTMMQGLELLAYFRNRAPLDDSGMPKDRFSAEMPDATLATLKIQPSEPRDSAVYFCASARGGGGEQFFGPGTRLTVL.

The CDR3 region has the DNA TGTGCCAGCATTAACCAGGGCTCGGGACATCGATTGCCCGGAAGGTCGGAGCAGTTCTTC. This codes for CASINQGSGHRLPGRSEQFF. J is TRBJ2-1 and V is TRBV28, with D maybe TRBD1 (6 bases). The germline V and J ends were trimmed by 7 bases and 10 bases, with 38 bases remaining between them. Germline V gives CDR1 MDHEN, CDR2 SYDVKM. The CDR3 covers 20 residues.

For this clone: Other DNA sequences of this sample code for an identical CDR3. The rearrangement uses TRBV5-4 and TRBJ2-7; TRBD2 might be the D (6 bases). The CDR3 covers 15 residues. V lost 5 bases, J lost 7 bases, and 22 bases lay in between. Per the germline V gene, CDR1 is SGHNT and CDR2 is YYREEE (reference sequence). The DNA of the CDR3 is TGTGCCAGCAGTTTTGGGCCGGGAATGGGGGGTGAGCAGTACTTC. Encoded protein: CASSFGPGMGGEQYF.

The chain recombines TRBV7-3 with TRBJ2-3; the match to TRBD2 covers 8 bases. V lost 5 bases to trimming and J lost 5 bases; unmatched junction nucleotides: 6. The CDR3 has 14 residues. Germline CDR1 SGHTA, CDR2 FQGTGA. In nucleotides, the CDR3 is TGTGCCAGCAGCCAGGGACTAGGGAGAGATACGCAGTATTTT. This sequence encodes CASSQGLGRDTQYF.

This chain uses TRBV5-8 with TRBJ2-7; D may be TRBD1 (6 bases). Germline V CDR1 and CDR2: SGHTS, YDEGEE. Trimming took off 0 bases at V and 5 bases at J, with 12 bases between the two ends. This CDR3 is 14 amino acids long. As DNA, the CDR3 is TGTGCCAGCAGCTTGGCGACGGACAGAGACGAGCAGTACTTC. Amino acids: CASSLATDRDEQYF.

Points on this clone: Germline and junction disagree at one end, which may indicate a read error. The chain recombines TRBV19 with TRBJ2-1; TRBD2 aligns across 8 bases. This CDR3 comprises 12 residues. Germline loops: CDR1 LNHDA, CDR2 SQIVND (reference sequence). CDR3 coding DNA: TGTGCCAGTACGGATCCCGGGAGGGCCTTGATCTTC. Translated, it gives CASTDPGRALIF.

The genes are TRBV9 and TRBJ2-7; D gene unclear. Germline V lookup: CDR1 SGDLS, CDR2 YYNGEE. V was pared by 4 bases and J by 0 bases, with 8 bases between. CDR3 length: 13 residues. The DNA of the CDR3 is TGTGCCAGCAGCCCTTGGCCCTCCTACGAGCAGTACTTC. Translating gives CASSPWPSYEQYF.